This entry concerns a single T cell receptor (beta chain). The data were taken from a study of blood T cell repertoires in COVID-19. The repertoire was sequenced with immunoSEQ multiplex PCR; TCRdb's copy has only in-frame clones and lacks some. The sample contains roughly 410,000 clones, 87% of which appear only once. Recruited during active infection, patients (from Seattle) were subsequently followed longitudinally. The source material was peripheral blood. The sequence was collected from an older woman with COVID-19, enrolled during active disease.

The CDR3 loop reads CASSYSGARHGYTF. The CDR3 region has the DNA TGCGCCAGCAGCTATTCTGGGGCCCGGCATGGCTACACCTTC. The chain has TRBV5-1 and TRBJ1-2; D perhaps matches TRBD1 (5 bases). V lost 3 bases and J lost 6, with 15 bases in between. The CDR3 sequence is 14 residues long. Germline lookup yields CDR1 SGHRS and CDR2 YFSETQ.